Detailed here is one T cell receptor (beta chain). This entry comes from a study of T cell responses to AZD1222 COVID-19 vaccine. Sequencing used immunoSEQ multiplex PCR; TCRdb keeps in-frame clones, though not all of them. The table lists about 130,000 clones, more than 75% of them singletons. This TCR came from an adult in good health. Sequenced here: peripheral blood, sampled on day 0 of AZD1222 vaccination.

CDR3 loop: CASSLSRGIQYF. CDR3 in DNA: TGTGCCAGCAGCTTATCCCGGGGGATTCAGTACTTC. The chain couples TRBV11-2 to TRBJ2-4; D might be TRBD2 (6 bases). Germline CDR1 is SGHAT and CDR2 is FQNNGV. The CDR3 runs to 12 residues. V lost 2 bases and J 10 bases, leaving 9 bases between the germline ends.